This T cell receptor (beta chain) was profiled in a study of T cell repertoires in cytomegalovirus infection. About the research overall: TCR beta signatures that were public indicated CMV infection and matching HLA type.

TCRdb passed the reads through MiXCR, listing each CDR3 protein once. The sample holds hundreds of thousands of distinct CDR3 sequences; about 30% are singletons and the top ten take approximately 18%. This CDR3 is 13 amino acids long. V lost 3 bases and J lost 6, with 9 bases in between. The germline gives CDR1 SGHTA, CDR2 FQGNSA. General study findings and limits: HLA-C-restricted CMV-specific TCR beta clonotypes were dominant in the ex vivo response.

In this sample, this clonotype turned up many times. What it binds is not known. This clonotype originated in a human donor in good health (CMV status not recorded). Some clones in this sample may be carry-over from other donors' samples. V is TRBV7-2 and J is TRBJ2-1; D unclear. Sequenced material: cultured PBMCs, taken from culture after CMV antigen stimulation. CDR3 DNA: TGTGCCAGCAGCTTTGGACGGCGCAATGAGCAGTTCTTC. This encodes CASSFGRRNEQFF.